One sample yielded the 31 T cell receptor beta chains listed below, sequenced in a study of blood T cell repertoires in COVID-19. Sequenced by immunoSEQ multiplex PCR; TCRdb stores in-frame clones only, minus some. The sample holds over 150,000 clones; approximately 87% are singletons and the top ten take 10%. Sequenced material: peripheral blood. The receptor source for this set is a woman between 70 and 85 years old with COVID-19, enrolled during active disease.

Only one count was recorded for this clone. The rearrangement joins TRBV27 to TRBJ2-2; D perhaps matches TRBD1 (6 bases). The CDR3 loop spans 12 amino acids. V was shortened by 9 bases and J by 7 bases, with 12 bases between the two germline ends. CDR1 MNHEY and CDR2 SMNVEV come from the germline V gene (reference sequence). The CDR3 DNA is TGTGCCAGTAGATCCAGGGGCGGGGAGCTGTTTTTT. Its translation: CASRSRGGELFF.

CDR3 DNA: TGTGCCGCAGGGGGGCTGGACAATGAGCAGTTCTTC. Encoded protein: CAAGGLDNEQFF. V gene TRBV10-3 combines with J gene TRBJ2-1, with a possible D match to TRBD1 (7 bases). This CDR3 has 12 residues. The germline V gene has CDR1 ENHRY and CDR2 SYGVKD. Trimming removed 11 bases at V and 5 bases at J, with 13 bases between.

This chain joins TRBV9 and TRBJ2-7, with 7 bases that match TRBD1. With 0 bases clipped from V and 3 bases from J, the junction kept 3 bases outside the gene matches. Looked up from germline, CDR1 is SGDLS and CDR2 is YYNGEE. This CDR3 comprises 14 residues. CDR3 residues: CASSVEGADYEQYF. CDR3 nucleotides: TGTGCCAGCAGCGTAGAGGGGGCGGACTACGAGCAGTACTTC.

The chain has TRBV4-2 and TRBJ1-1; TRBD1 might be the D (5 bases). The CDR3 is 13 residues long. The germline V gene encodes CDR1 LGHNA and CDR2 YNFKEQ. V was clipped by 2 bases and J by 7 bases, with 11 bases between them. The CDR3 region has the DNA TGTGCCAGCAGCCAAACATGGGGGGTTGAAGCTTTCTTT. Translating gives CASSQTWGVEAFF.

CDR3 residues: CASSFIAGGRAFF. CDR3 DNA sequence: TGTGCCAGCAGTTTTATCGCCGGAGGGCGAGCTTTCTTT. This sequence joins TRBV27 and TRBJ1-1; unclear D gene. CDR3 length equals 13 residues. The V gene's germline CDR1 is MNHEY and CDR2 SMNVEV (reference sequence). The V end lost 3 bases, the J end lost 10 bases, and 15 bases lay between the germline ends.

The chain employs TRBV30 and TRBJ1-6; D is unresolved. V was trimmed by 5 bases and J by 6 bases, leaving 11 bases between them. The CDR3 consists of 13 residues. The germline V gene has CDR1 GTSNPN and CDR2 SVGIG (reference sequence). CDR3 nucleotide sequence: TGTGCCTGGGTGTCCGGGTTTAATTCACCCCTCCACTTT. Its translation: CAWVSGFNSPLHF.

The chain is built from TRBV6-1 and TRBJ1-6, with D tentatively TRBD1 (5 bases). The CDR3 is 18 amino acids. V was clipped by 4 bases and J by 2 bases, with 18 bases between them. Germline V lookup: CDR1 MNHNS, CDR2 SASEGT. The chain's CDR3 is CASSVTSGGRTYNSPLHF. The CDR3 DNA is TGTGCCAGCAGTGTTACTTCCGGGGGACGCACCTATAATTCACCCCTCCACTTT.

This clone has a single count. This chain links TRBV29-1 with TRBJ1-1; 7 bases are a match to TRBD1. The J segment lost 6 bases and the V segment lost 4 bases, leaving 20 bases of the junction unmatched. CDR3 length: 17 amino acids. The germline CDR1 and CDR2 sequences are SQVTM and ANQGSEA. The CDR3 here is CSVVWDSPTWRRAEAFF. DNA for the CDR3: TGCAGCGTTGTCTGGGACAGCCCCACATGGAGGCGGGCTGAAGCTTTCTTT.

The chain recombines TRBV6-5 with TRBJ1-5; D gene ambiguous. Trimming took 4 bases from V and 2 from J, leaving 12 bases between them. This CDR3 has 15 amino acids. Germline CDR1 is MNHEY and CDR2 is SVGAGI. The CDR3 DNA follows: TGTGCCAGCAGTTCCATCCCGAGGGGCAATCAGCCCCAGCATTTT. This translates into CASSSIPRGNQPQHF.

V is TRBV7-9 and J is TRBJ1-5, with 9 bases that match TRBD1. Unmatched junction bases numbered 1, after V lost 3 bases and J lost 4 bases. Germline CDR1 is SEHNR and CDR2 is FQNEAQ (reference sequence). This CDR3 is 14 amino acids long. The CDR3 DNA reads as TGTGCCAGCAGCTTCGGGACAGGGAATCAGCCCCAGCATTTT. Its translation is CASSFGTGNQPQHF.

The chain employs TRBV18 and TRBJ1-1, with 7 positions matching TRBD1. The V and J ends lost 3 bases and 3 bases, in that order; junction bases with no gene match: 4. The CDR3 length is 14 residues. The germline V gene encodes CDR1 KGHSH and CDR2 LQKENI. The CDR3 is CASSPRTGHTEAFF. DNA for the CDR3: TGTGCCAGCTCACCTCGGACAGGCCACACTGAAGCTTTCTTT.

V gene TRBV6-5 combines with J gene TRBJ1-4; D perhaps matches TRBD1 (5 bases). Germline-derived CDR1 and CDR2 are MNHEY and SVGAGI. CDR3 length: 15 amino acids. V was cut by 2 bases and J by 7 bases, with 14 bases left in between. The DNA for the CDR3 is TGTGCCAGCAGTTACGTTTCAGGAGGGGTTGAAAAACTGTTTTTT. This sequence encodes CASSYVSGGVEKLFF.

V gene TRBV5-5 combines with J gene TRBJ1-4; D is unresolved. The CDR3 covers 13 residues. Trimming cost V 6 bases and J 6 bases, with 12 bases left between them. CDR1 and CDR2 from the germline V gene are SGHKS and YYEKEE (reference sequence). The CDR3 sequence is CASTQVTDEKLFF. CDR3 DNA sequence: TGTGCCAGCACCCAGGTGACGGATGAAAAACTGTTTTTT.

In its sample, this clone was seen a few times. The junction departs from germline at one end; a sequencing error may be responsible. V is TRBV18 and J is TRBJ1-1; perhaps TRBD1 as D (6 bases). Germline values: CDR1 KGHSH, CDR2 LQKENI. The CDR3 totals 13 residues. The CDR3 bases are TGTGCCAGCTCACAAGGACGGGACACGGAAGCTTTCTTT. It translates to CASSQGRDTEAFF.

J is TRBJ1-1 and V is TRBV12-3 or TRBV12-4; D gene ambiguous. The CDR3 loop spans 13 amino acids. V lost 7 bases and J 4 bases, leaving 13 bases between the germline ends. CDR3: CASTRTSVTEAFF. The DNA for the CDR3 is TGTGCCAGCACCCGAACGTCGGTCACTGAAGCTTTCTTT.

This chain joins TRBV18 and TRBJ1-4; no reliable D call. The CDR3 spans 15 residues. V shed 3 bases and J shed 0 bases, with 8 bases lying between them. Germline V gene sequence: CDR1 KGHSH, CDR2 LQKENI. CDR3 loop: CASSPLRATNEKLFF. The DNA of the CDR3 is TGTGCCAGCTCACCTTTGCGAGCAACTAATGAAAAACTGTTTTTT. The full variable domain, with the rest looked up from reference TRBV18 and TRBJ1-4, is NAGVMQNPRHLVRRRGQEARLRCSPMKGHSHVYWYRQLPEEGLKFMVYLQKENIIDESGMPKERFSAEFPKEGPSILRIQQVVRGDSAAYFCASSPLRATNEKLFFGSGTQLSVL.

This clone was recorded once. The rearrangement links TRBV7-9 to TRBJ1-6; TRBD1 is a possible D gene (6 bases). V gave up 5 bases and J gave up 6 bases, with 20 bases separating them. The CDR3 is 17 residues long. The germline V gene has CDR1 SEHNR and CDR2 FQNEAQ (reference sequence). CDR3 loop: CASSGGREKGVNSPLHF. CDR3 DNA sequence: TGTGCCAGCAGCGGAGGACGGGAAAAGGGGGTTAATTCACCCCTCCACTTT.

J is TRBJ2-7 and V is TRBV5-6; the D gene is possibly TRBD1 (5 bases). This CDR3 spans 13 amino acids. The germline V and J ends were trimmed by 5 bases and 0 bases, with 9 bases remaining between them. Germline V lookup: CDR1 SGHDT, CDR2 YYEEEE. The CDR3 DNA reads as TGTGCCAGCAGGGGCAGGGTCTCCTACGAGCAGTACTTC. Residues: CASRGRVSYEQYF.

This chain links TRBV30 with TRBJ2-7; tentative D call: TRBD1 (6 bases). The germline V gene has CDR1 GTSNPN and CDR2 SVGIG (reference sequence). Trimming cost V 3 bases and J 3 bases, with 9 bases left between them. This CDR3 spans 12 amino acids. In DNA, the CDR3 is TGTGCCTGGAGCACAGGGAACTACGAGCAGTACTTC. Protein sequence: CAWSTGNYEQYF. The entire variable domain, with the rest obtained from reference TRBV30 and TRBJ2-7, is as follows: SQTIHQWPATLVQPVGSPLSLECTVEGTSNPNLYWYRQAAGRGLQLLFYSVGIGQISSEVPQNLSASRPQDRQFILSSKKLLLSDSGFYLCAWSTGNYEQYFGPGTRLTVT.

The rearrangement links TRBV14 to TRBJ2-6; a possible D gene is TRBD2 (5 bases). V shed 0 bases and J shed 2 bases, with 8 bases lying between them. Germline V gives CDR1 SGHDN, CDR2 FVKESK. The CDR3 length is 16 residues. The CDR3 DNA sequence: TGTGCCAGCAGCCAAGATATCGGGGCTGGGGCCAACGTCCTGACTTTC. Amino acids: CASSQDIGAGANVLTF.

J is TRBJ1-3 and V is TRBV2; 8 positions match TRBD1. Germline CDR1 SNHLY, CDR2 FYNNEI. This CDR3 is built from 16 residues. Trimming took 5 bases from V and 0 from J; bases not matched to a gene: 6. DNA for the CDR3: TGTGCCAGCAGTATCCACAGGGGGAACTCTGGAAACACCATATATTTT. This encodes CASSIHRGNSGNTIYF.

The rearrangement uses TRBV5-8 and TRBJ1-6, with 8 bases that match TRBD1. Germline assignment: CDR1 SGHTS and CDR2 YDEGEE. The V segment lost 4 bases and the J segment 7 bases; nucleotides outside the gene matches: 13. The CDR3 consists of 17 residues. The CDR3 sequence: CASSPWGQGAKNSPLHF. As DNA, the CDR3 is TGTGCCAGCAGCCCCTGGGGTCAGGGGGCGAAAAATTCACCCCTCCACTTT.

The rearrangement uses TRBV5-1 and TRBJ1-1; D unresolved. V was pared by 0 bases and J by 1 base, with 7 bases between. Germline CDR1 reads SGHRS; CDR2 reads YFSETQ. The length of the CDR3 is 14 residues. CDR3 in DNA: TGCGCCAGCAGCTTGGGACAATCGAACACTGAAGCTTTCTTT. This encodes CASSLGQSNTEAFF.

The chain recombines TRBV6-5 with TRBJ1-4; 9 bases fit TRBD1. The length of the CDR3 is 12 residues. In germline, CDR1 is MNHEY, CDR2 SVGAGI. Unmatched junction bases numbered 10, after V lost 6 bases and J lost 17 bases. CDR3 sequence reads: CASRDDRDREFF. CDR3 nucleotides: TGTGCCAGCAGGGATGACCGGGACAGGGAATTTTTT.

The chain is built from TRBV6-5 and TRBJ2-1; 8 bases are shared with TRBD2. This CDR3 has 14 residues. Germline CDR1 and CDR2: MNHEY and SVGAGI. Losses at the gene ends were 6 bases for V and 4 bases for J; bases not matched to a gene: 5. The CDR3 DNA sequence: TGTGCCAGCAGCGAGCGGGGGAAATACAATGAGCAGTTCTTC. Residues: CASSERGKYNEQFF.

This chain uses TRBV30 with TRBJ1-2; D is perhaps TRBD1 (5 bases). CDR1 and CDR2 (germline): GTSNPN, SVGIG (reference sequence). This CDR3 spans 12 amino acids. V was trimmed by 1 base and J by 2 bases, leaving 5 bases between them. CDR3 region: CAWSDRNYGYTF. The CDR3, as DNA: TGTGCCTGGAGTGACAGGAACTATGGCTACACCTTC.

A single count supports this clone. The genes are TRBV28 and TRBJ1-2; TRBD1 matches at 8 bases. CDR3 size: 14 residues. Trimming took 5 bases from V and 6 from J; bases not matched to a gene: 8. Germline V gives CDR1 MDHEN, CDR2 SYDVKM. The CDR3 DNA follows: TGTGCCAGCAGTATAGCGGACAGGGTCCATGGCTACACCTTC. Translation: CASSIADRVHGYTF.

The chain links TRBV19 to TRBJ1-5, with D possibly matching TRBD1 (5 bases). This CDR3 comprises 16 residues. Germline V lookup: CDR1 LNHDA, CDR2 SQIVND (reference sequence). V was pared by 5 bases and J by 5 bases, with 19 bases between. CDR3 in DNA: TGTGCCAGTAGTCCGGGGGGGTCCAGATCAGATCAGCCCCAGCATTTT. It is translated as CASSPGGSRSDQPQHF.

V usage is TRBV7-9 and J usage is TRBJ1-1; D might be TRBD1 (6 bases). The CDR3 totals 14 residues. The V gene lost 5 bases and the J gene lost 1 base, with 11 bases spanning the gap. Germline-derived CDR1 and CDR2 are SEHNR and FQNEAQ (reference sequence). Here the CDR3 DNA reads TGTGCCAGCAGCAACAGGGCAGGGAACACTGAAGCTTTCTTT. Residues: CASSNRAGNTEAFF.

The J gene is TRBJ2-7, the V gene TRBV11-2, with D possibly TRBD1 on 5 matching bases. The CDR3 is 13 residues long. V gave up 5 bases and J gave up 5 bases, with 13 bases separating them. From germline, CDR1 is SGHAT and CDR2 FQNNGV. Written as DNA, the CDR3 is TGTGCCAGCAGCGCACAGGTTATTGACGAGCAGTACTTC. This sequence encodes CASSAQVIDEQYF.

The chain has TRBV2 and TRBJ2-5; 9 nucleotides align to TRBD1. The V and J ends lost 3 bases and 3 bases, in that order; junction bases with no gene match: 5. Germline V gene lookup returns CDR1 SNHLY and CDR2 FYNNEI. The CDR3 length is 15 residues. The CDR3 nucleotides are TGTGCCAGCAGTGATCAGGGACAGGGTAAAGAGACCCAGTACTTC. This gives the protein CASSDQGQGKETQYF.